This TCR beta chain was obtained from a study of post-analysis software for immune sequencing data (dated by TCRdb to between 2014 and 2017). Background on the whole study: Relapsing-remitting, secondary progressive and progressive-relapsing multiple sclerosis were recorded as disease courses, and subtype annotation was lacking for some patients. The patient repertoires were compared against 11 previously published healthy control repertoires obtained from donors aged roughly 6 to 28 years. A subset of samples was prepared in parallel using single-end sample barcoding, then pooled and co-amplified after Illumina adapter ligation. What the study reported, not specific to this receptor: Patients showed significantly higher frequencies than controls for about 5 TRBV segments, among them TRBV5-6, TRBV5-1 and TRBV20-1. Significantly lower normalized Chao1 diversity was found in multiple sclerosis patients than in controls, suggesting substantial peripheral T-cell clonal expansion. The control group was slightly older than the multiple sclerosis patient group. Direct clustering with F measure showed strong co-clustering of samples prepared in the same batch, prompting a batch-effect correction.

Library prep was done by PCR. Sequencer: Illumina HiSeq 2500. To reduce PCR and sequencing biases, unique molecular identifiers were incorporated into the TCR beta cDNA libraries. About 500,000 cDNA molecules were obtained for every 1 to 10 million input T cells, so each molecule roughly corresponded to one T cell. The patient libraries were prepared and sequenced using the same protocol as the earlier healthy control dataset. Within a given batch, samples were prepared together, multiplexed and sequenced on the same HiSeq lane. The authors' pipeline ran thus. MIGEC handled the raw barcoded reads, throwing out single-read molecular identifier groups before consensus assembly and CDR3 extraction. VDJtools was used for post-analysis of the clonotype tables, and diversity was normalized by down-sampling every dataset to the size of the smallest sample. To correct batch-related cross-sample contamination, repertoire overlap clustering matched CDR3 amino acid sequences but not nucleotide sequences. TCRdb trimmed the raw reads at Q25, called clones with MiXCR and kept productive beta chains. A single entry per CDR3 protein holds the most common genes and DNA from its merged rows. The V and J calls, along with clone size, are taken from TCRdb and not from the paper's own processing. The sample table contains roughly 870,000 distinct CDR3 sequences; only one count was recorded for approximately 53% of them. The top ten clonotypes cover 4% to 5.5% of the sample.

To demonstrate the VDJtools post-analysis software, the study profiled TCR beta repertoires from the peripheral blood of some 13 young patients with multiple sclerosis. The multiple sclerosis patients were children and adolescents ranging in age from about 6 to 16 years. Note on this clonotype: It lacks a known antigen. Base qualities are not recorded, but no much larger clone differs from it by a single base.

The CDR3 has 15 amino acids, counting the end cysteine and phenylalanine. CDR3 DNA only is kept here, 45 bases in frame from base 1. CDR1 MGHRA and CDR2 YSYEKL were looked up in the germline V gene. V is pared back by 4 bases and J by 3 bases, with 16 bases lying between the germline termini. The receptor was isolated from a girl aged 5-17 years with multiple sclerosis. Recombination connected TRBV4-1 to TRBJ2-7; the D gene is possibly TRBD2, with 6 bases matching. The sample taken for sequencing was blood. The CDR3: CASSLHASADYEQYF. The DNA reads TGCGCCAGCAGCCTGCACGCTAGCGCGGACTACGAGCAGTACTTC.